This T cell receptor beta chain is drawn from a study of cytotoxic CD8 clonotypes in ibrutinib-treated CLL. Profiled with immunoSEQ multiplex PCR; TCRdb holds only in-frame clones, not every one. Here the sample spans some 130,000 clones, over 75% being singletons. The CDR3 is made up of 14 amino acids. V gave up 6 bases and J gave up 8 bases; unmatched junction bases: 8. In germline, CDR1 is SEHNR, CDR2 FQNEAQ (reference sequence). Sequencing was performed on PBMCs, taken after 24 months of ibrutinib treatment. The clonotype was recovered from a human donor with chronic lymphocytic leukemia. The chain is built from TRBV7-9 and TRBJ1-2, with 11 nucleotides matching TRBD1. CDR3 sequence: CASSRGQGARGYTF. As DNA, the CDR3 is TGTGCCAGCAGTCGCGGACAGGGGGCGCGAGGCTACACCTTC.